This T cell receptor (beta chain) was documented in a study of shared clonotypes between healthy human individuals. Some clones are missing from TCRdb's copy, which holds only in-frame ones; the method was immunoSEQ multiplex PCR. This table holds 700,000 or so clones, about two thirds found once. Broader study findings: Naive subsets generally exceeded memory subsets in estimated richness. Incompleteness in sorted-subset sequencing, despite large depth, was shown by rarefaction. In having few donors, the study represented limited genetic and exposure-history diversity.

The V end was cut by 1 base, the J end by 1 base, with 5 bases between. Germline V gene data show CDR1 as MNHNS and CDR2 as SASEGT. The CDR3 is made up of 14 amino acids. The authors divided CD4+ cells into CD45RA+ naive and CD45RA-negative memory subsets. For this clone: Its antigen is currently unknown. Within the sample, other DNA sequences also encode this same CDR3.

The clonotype comes from a woman aged 25 to 45 in good health. This chain links TRBV6-1 with TRBJ1-5; D unresolved. Material for sequencing was memory CD4+ T cells sorted from blood. Noted subset: CD45RA-negative fraction. CDR3 residues: CASSEVSSNQPQHF. The CDR3 coding sequence is TGTGCCAGCAGTGAAGTTTCGAGCAATCAGCCCCAGCATTTT.